These T cell receptor beta chains were read from a single sample in a study of beta chain features in type 1 diabetes. Profiling relied on immunoSEQ multiplex PCR, and the TCRdb table lists in-frame clones only, not all of them. The data show 330,000 or so clones, 12% to 15% seen once. Sequencing input: central memory CD4+ T cells from blood. These receptors were obtained from a man between 25 and 39 years old in good health. The CDR3 runs from the conserved cysteine through the conserved F or W. The order of the fields is V gene, D gene, J gene, clone size, CDR3 DNA, CDR3 protein. A D gene is named only where the DNA matches it firmly. Only part of the rows carry a size: once, few, many, or a class if the clone is expanded.

v_gene: TRBV28; d_gene: .; j_gene: TRBJ2-1; abundance: many; CDR3nt: TGTGCCAGCAGCCCCAGCCGGAGCTCCTACAATGAGCAGTTCTTC; CDR3aa: CASSPSRSSYNEQFF
v_gene: TRBV21-1; d_gene: .; j_gene: TRBJ2-1; abundance: .; CDR3nt: TGTGCCAGCAGCAGACCCAATGAGCAGTTCTTC; CDR3aa: CASSRPNEQFF
v_gene: TRBV5-5; d_gene: .; j_gene: TRBJ2-1; abundance: few; CDR3nt: TGTGCCAGCAGGGAATTTACAGGCCTCTCCTACAATGAGCAGTTCTTC; CDR3aa: CASREFTGLSYNEQFF
v_gene: TRBV7-6; d_gene: TRBD2; j_gene: TRBJ2-5; abundance: many; CDR3nt: TGTGCCAGCAGCTTGCCTAGCGGCCAAGAGACCCAGTACTTC; CDR3aa: CASSLPSGQETQYF
v_gene: TRBV19; d_gene: .; j_gene: TRBJ1-3; abundance: few; CDR3nt: TGTGCCAGTAGTCCCTCAGGAGGGGCTGGAAACACCATATATTTT; CDR3aa: CASSPSGGAGNTIYF
v_gene: TRBV21-1; d_gene: .; j_gene: TRBJ1-1; abundance: few; CDR3nt: TGTGCCAGCAGCAAAGTGGGGGGTAGCACTGAAGCTTTCTTT; CDR3aa: CASSKVGGSTEAFF
v_gene: TRBV6-5; d_gene: .; j_gene: TRBJ2-7; abundance: .; CDR3nt: TGTGCCAGCAGTTATGAGACCGACTCCTACGAGCAGTACTTC; CDR3aa: CASSYETDSYEQYF
v_gene: TRBV18; d_gene: TRBD1; j_gene: TRBJ1-1; abundance: .; CDR3nt: TGTGCCAGCTCACCATCAGGACAGGGGGGGACTGAAGCTTTCTTT; CDR3aa: CASSPSGQGGTEAFF
v_gene: TRBV15; d_gene: TRBD2; j_gene: TRBJ2-7; abundance: .; CDR3nt: TGTGCCACCAGCAGAGAACGCGGGGGGCCCTACGAGCAGTACTTC; CDR3aa: CATSRERGGPYEQYF
v_gene: TRBV11-2; d_gene: .; j_gene: TRBJ2-3; abundance: few; CDR3nt: TGTGCCAGCAGCTTAGATCGTCACCCCCGCGCAGATACGCAGTATTTT; CDR3aa: CASSLDRHPRADTQYF
v_gene: TRBV29-1; d_gene: TRBD1; j_gene: TRBJ1-1; abundance: .; CDR3nt: TGCAGCGCCACGGGACAGGATGGCACTGAAGCTTTCTTT; CDR3aa: CSATGQDGTEAFF
v_gene: TRBV9; d_gene: TRBD2; j_gene: TRBJ2-1; abundance: few; CDR3nt: TGTGCCAGCAGCGTCAGACTAGCCGGGACGATGAATGAGCAGTTCTTC; CDR3aa: CASSVRLAGTMNEQFF
v_gene: TRBV11-2; d_gene: .; j_gene: TRBJ1-6; abundance: .; CDR3nt: TGTGCCAGCAGCCATGGACAGAACTATTCACCCCTCCACTTT; CDR3aa: CASSHGQNYSPLHF
v_gene: TRBV11-3; d_gene: .; j_gene: TRBJ2-2; abundance: .; CDR3nt: TGTGCCAGCAGCTTAGATTCTGGTAGCGTAGCGAACACCGGGGAGCTGTTTTTT; CDR3aa: CASSLDSGSVANTGELFF
v_gene: TRBV19; d_gene: .; j_gene: TRBJ1-5; abundance: .; CDR3nt: TGTGCCAGTAGTTCGGCAGGCTGGGGTGGGGCCCAGCATTTT; CDR3aa: CASSSAGWGGAQHF
v_gene: TRBV7-7; d_gene: .; j_gene: TRBJ2-2; abundance: .; CDR3nt: TGTGCCAGCAGCTTAAACAGGGACGGGGAGCTGTTTTTT; CDR3aa: CASSLNRDGELFF
v_gene: TRBV5-4; d_gene: TRBD2; j_gene: TRBJ2-5; abundance: few; CDR3nt: TGTGCCAGCAGCTTGTCTAGCGGGAGGGCCTTAGAGACCCAGTACTTC; CDR3aa: CASSLSSGRALETQYF
v_gene: TRBV14; d_gene: TRBD1; j_gene: TRBJ2-3; abundance: .; CDR3nt: TGTGCCAGCAGCCTTCGGACAGGGGGGACAGATACGCAGTATTTT; CDR3aa: CASSLRTGGTDTQYF
v_gene: TRBV6-5; d_gene: TRBD2; j_gene: TRBJ2-3; abundance: few; CDR3nt: TGTGCCAGCACGCTAGCGGGGGGGGATACGCAGTATTTT; CDR3aa: CASTLAGGDTQYF
v_gene: TRBV16; d_gene: .; j_gene: TRBJ1-3; abundance: few; CDR3nt: TGTGCCAGCAGCCAACCGGACCCAGGCTCTGGAAACACCATATATTTT; CDR3aa: CASSQPDPGSGNTIYF
v_gene: TRBV10-2; d_gene: .; j_gene: TRBJ2-5; abundance: .; CDR3nt: TGCGCCAGCAGTGAGTGGGCGGGCCAGACGCAGACCCAGTACTTC; CDR3aa: CASSEWAGQTQTQYF
v_gene: TRBV7-7; d_gene: TRBD1; j_gene: TRBJ2-5; abundance: .; CDR3nt: TGTGCTAGCAGCGCCGACAGGGGCCTCCAAGAGACCCAGTACTTC; CDR3aa: CASSADRGLQETQYF
v_gene: TRBV6-5; d_gene: .; j_gene: TRBJ1-5; abundance: .; CDR3nt: TGTGCCAGCAGGGACAAACTTAGCAATCAGCCCCAGCATTTT; CDR3aa: CASRDKLSNQPQHF
v_gene: TRBV5-6; d_gene: TRBD1; j_gene: TRBJ2-7; abundance: many; CDR3nt: TGTGCCAGCGAAACCGGGACAGGGACCTACGAGCAGTACTTC; CDR3aa: CASETGTGTYEQYF
v_gene: TRBV28; d_gene: .; j_gene: TRBJ1-6; abundance: .; CDR3nt: TGTGCCAGCTTCCGGGGCGCGAATTCACCCCTCCACTTT; CDR3aa: CASFRGANSPLHF
v_gene: TRBV7-8; d_gene: .; j_gene: TRBJ2-1; abundance: .; CDR3nt: TGTGCCAGCAGCTTAGACTTCGGGGGGCGAATGGAGAATGAGCAGTTCTTC; CDR3aa: CASSLDFGGRMENEQFF
v_gene: TRBV15; d_gene: .; j_gene: TRBJ1-1; abundance: few; CDR3nt: TGTGCCACCAGCAGAGATTTGGGTTATGAAGCTTTCTTT; CDR3aa: CATSRDLGYEAFF
v_gene: TRBV5-1; d_gene: .; j_gene: TRBJ2-7; abundance: few; CDR3nt: TGCGCCAGCAGAAAGGACAGCCTCTCCTACGAGCAGTACTTC; CDR3aa: CASRKDSLSYEQYF
v_gene: TRBV23-1; d_gene: .; j_gene: TRBJ2-3; abundance: few; CDR3nt: TGCGCCAGCAGTAAGGGGGGGGAGGGAACAGATACGCAGTATTTT; CDR3aa: CASSKGGEGTDTQYF
v_gene: TRBV13; d_gene: .; j_gene: TRBJ1-1; abundance: few; CDR3nt: TGTGCCAGCAGCCCCCTGACAGGTTCGAACACTGAAGCTTTCTTT; CDR3aa: CASSPLTGSNTEAFF
v_gene: TRBV5-4; d_gene: TRBD2; j_gene: TRBJ2-3; abundance: many; CDR3nt: TGTGCCAGCAGCTTGGAGGGACTAGCGGGAGCAGATACGCAGTATTTT; CDR3aa: CASSLEGLAGADTQYF
v_gene: TRBV5-1; d_gene: .; j_gene: TRBJ2-4; abundance: .; CDR3nt: TGCGCCAGCAGCTTGCAGCTGCAAAACATTCAGTACTTC; CDR3aa: CASSLQLQNIQYF
v_gene: TRBV2; d_gene: .; j_gene: TRBJ2-2; abundance: .; CDR3nt: TGTGCCAGCAGTGTAGGAGGGTTGGGCACCGGGGAGCTGTTTTTT; CDR3aa: CASSVGGLGTGELFF
v_gene: TRBV29-1; d_gene: .; j_gene: TRBJ1-1; abundance: .; CDR3nt: TGCAGCGTTGAGGGAGGGGGGCTCACTGAAGCTTTCTTT; CDR3aa: CSVEGGGLTEAFF